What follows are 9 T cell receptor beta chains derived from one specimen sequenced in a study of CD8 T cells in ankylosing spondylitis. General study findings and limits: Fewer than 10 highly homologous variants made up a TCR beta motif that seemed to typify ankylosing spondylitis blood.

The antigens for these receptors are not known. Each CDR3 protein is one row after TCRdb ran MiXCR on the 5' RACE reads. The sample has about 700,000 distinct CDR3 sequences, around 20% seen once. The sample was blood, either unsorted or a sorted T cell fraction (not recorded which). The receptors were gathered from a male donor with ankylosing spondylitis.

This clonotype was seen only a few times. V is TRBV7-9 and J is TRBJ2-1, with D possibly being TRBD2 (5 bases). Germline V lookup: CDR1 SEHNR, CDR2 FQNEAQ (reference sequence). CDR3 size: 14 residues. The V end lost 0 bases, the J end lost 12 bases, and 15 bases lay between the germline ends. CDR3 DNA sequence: TGTGCCAGCAGCTTAGCCCCCCGGGGAGATGGGCAGTTCTTC. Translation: CASSLAPRGDGQFF.

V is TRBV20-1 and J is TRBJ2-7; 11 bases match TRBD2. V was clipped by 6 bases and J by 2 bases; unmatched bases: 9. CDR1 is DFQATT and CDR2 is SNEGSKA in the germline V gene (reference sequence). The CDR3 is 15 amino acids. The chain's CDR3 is CSAAGTSGIAYEQYF. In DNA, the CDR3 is TGCAGTGCAGCGGGGACTAGCGGCATAGCCTACGAGCAGTACTTC.

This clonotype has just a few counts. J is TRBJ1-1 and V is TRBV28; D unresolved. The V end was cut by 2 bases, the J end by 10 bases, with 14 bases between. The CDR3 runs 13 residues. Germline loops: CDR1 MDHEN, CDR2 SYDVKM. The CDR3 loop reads CASSLGTPGVAFF. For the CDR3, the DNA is TGTGCCAGCAGTTTAGGCACACCGGGCGTAGCTTTCTTT. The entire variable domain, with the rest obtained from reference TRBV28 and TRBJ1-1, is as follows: DVKVTQSSRYLVKRTGEKVFLECVQDMDHENMFWYRQDPGLGLRLIYFSYDVKMKEKGDIPEGYSVSREKKERFSLILESASTNQTSMYLCASSLGTPGVAFFGQGTRLTVV.

The CDR3 DNA reads as TGTGCCAGCAGCCCGGGACGAATAAATCAGCCCCAGCATTTT. Translating gives CASSPGRINQPQHF. This chain connects TRBV2 to TRBJ1-5, with D possibly TRBD1 on 5 matching bases. Germline CDR1 and CDR2: SNHLY and FYNNEI. The CDR3 is 14 residues long. V was trimmed by 6 bases and J by 4 bases, leaving 13 bases between them.

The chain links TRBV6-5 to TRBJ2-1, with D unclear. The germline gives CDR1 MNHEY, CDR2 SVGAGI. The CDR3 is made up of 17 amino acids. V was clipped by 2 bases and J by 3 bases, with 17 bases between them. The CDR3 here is CASSYPADRSFYNEQFF. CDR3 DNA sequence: TGTGCCAGCAGTTACCCCGCGGACCGCTCCTTCTACAATGAGCAGTTCTTC.

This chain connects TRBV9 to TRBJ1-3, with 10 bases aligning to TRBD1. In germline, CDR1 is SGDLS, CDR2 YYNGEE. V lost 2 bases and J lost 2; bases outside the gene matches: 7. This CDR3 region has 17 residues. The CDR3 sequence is CASSVTGTGAPGNTIYF. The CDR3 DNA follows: TGTGCCAGCAGCGTCACCGGGACAGGGGCTCCTGGAAACACCATATATTTT.

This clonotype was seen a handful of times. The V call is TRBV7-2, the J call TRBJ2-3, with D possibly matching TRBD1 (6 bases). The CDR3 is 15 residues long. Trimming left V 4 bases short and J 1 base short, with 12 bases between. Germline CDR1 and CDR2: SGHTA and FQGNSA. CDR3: CASSYRDTRTDTQYF. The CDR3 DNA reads TGTGCCAGCAGCTACCGGGACACCCGCACAGATACGCAGTATTTT.

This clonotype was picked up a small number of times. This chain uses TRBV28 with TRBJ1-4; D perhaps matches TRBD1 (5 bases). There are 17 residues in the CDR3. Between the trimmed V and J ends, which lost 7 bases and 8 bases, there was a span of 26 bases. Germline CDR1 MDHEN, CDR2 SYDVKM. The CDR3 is CASTQGRGAVAREKLFF. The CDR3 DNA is TGTGCCAGCACTCAAGGAAGGGGAGCGGTGGCCCGGGAAAAACTGTTTTTT.

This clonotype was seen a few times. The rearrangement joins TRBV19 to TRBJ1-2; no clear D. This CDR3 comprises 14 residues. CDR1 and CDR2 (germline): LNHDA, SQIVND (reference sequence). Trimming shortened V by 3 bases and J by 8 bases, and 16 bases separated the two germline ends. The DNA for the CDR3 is TGTGCCAGTAGTATTGCGGTCCCACTAGAGGGCTACACCTTC. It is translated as CASSIAVPLEGYTF. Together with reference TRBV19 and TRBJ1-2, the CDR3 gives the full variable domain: DGGITQSPKYLFRKEGQNVTLSCEQNLNHDAMYWYRQDPGQGLRLIYYSQIVNDFQKGDIAEGYSVSREKKESFPLTVTSAQKNPTAFYLCASSIAVPLEGYTFGSGTRLTVV.